This T cell receptor beta chain was observed in a study of technical replicates of blood from several donors. This CDR3 contains 12 residues. V dropped 0 bases and J dropped 11; count of bases not matched to a gene: 2. The germline CDR1 and CDR2 sequences are SGHTA and FQGNSA. Clones were sequenced by immunoSEQ multiplex PCR, and TCRdb holds only the in-frame ones, with some missing. The sample yields roughly 100,000 clones, around 96% seen once. The source of this sequence is a human donor in good health. This rearrangement joins TRBV7-2 to TRBJ1-1; TRBD1 matches at 8 bases. Sequencing was carried out using T cells isolated from PBMCs. In DNA form, the CDR3 reads TGTGCCAGCAGCTTAGCCCGACAGGGGGCTTTCTTT. It yields the protein CASSLARQGAFF.